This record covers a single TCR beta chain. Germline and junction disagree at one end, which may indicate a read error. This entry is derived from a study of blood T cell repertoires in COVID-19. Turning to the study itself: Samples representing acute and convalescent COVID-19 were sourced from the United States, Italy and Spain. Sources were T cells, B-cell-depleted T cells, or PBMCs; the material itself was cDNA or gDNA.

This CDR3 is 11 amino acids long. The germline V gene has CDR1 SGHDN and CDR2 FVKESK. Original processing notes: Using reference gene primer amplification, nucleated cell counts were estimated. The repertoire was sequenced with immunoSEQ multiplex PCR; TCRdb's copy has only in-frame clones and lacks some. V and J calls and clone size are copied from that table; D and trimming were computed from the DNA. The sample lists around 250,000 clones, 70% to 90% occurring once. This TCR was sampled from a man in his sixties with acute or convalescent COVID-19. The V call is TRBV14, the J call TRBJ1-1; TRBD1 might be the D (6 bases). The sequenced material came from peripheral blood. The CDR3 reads CASSFGQPLYF. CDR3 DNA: TGTGCCAGCAGCTTTGGACAGCCTCTCTATTTT.